Following are 27 T cell receptor beta chains from one sample sequenced in a study of tumor and adjacent non-tumor tissue in lung cancer (dated by TCRdb to the late 2010s). Library preparation was by multiplex PCR. The listed sequencing device is Illumina HiSeq 2500. TCRbeta libraries were built by three rounds of nested PCR using primers (Table S4), following protocols modified from ARM-PCR. TCRdb reprocessed the public reads (quality trimming at Q25 with fastp, clone calling with MiXCR) and kept in-frame beta chains. Under each unique CDR3 protein, matching rows form one entry showing the most common genes and DNA. This sample has 100,000 to 150,000 distinct CDR3 sequences in its table, and around three fifths of those were observed once. Of the sample, 9.5% to 15% falls within the top ten clones. Bulk unsorted tissue served as the source for RNA extraction, and RNA quality was assessed using a NanoDrop ND-1000 and an Agilent 2100.

The sample taken for sequencing was lung tumor tissue. The receptors were sampled from a man younger than 40 with non-small cell lung cancer.

Points on this clonotype: Given a much more abundant clone one base away, this may be a read error. V usage is TRBV4-1 and J usage is TRBJ2-6, with 7 bases fitting TRBD1. J lost 0 bases, V lost 4 bases, and 24 bases had no gene match. This CDR3 spans 23 amino acids. Germline V CDR1 and CDR2: MGHRA, YSYEKL. The CDR3 region is CASSPSGAVKIGTDDSGANVLTF. In DNA, the CDR3 is TGCGCCAGCAGCCCCTCAGGGGCTGTCAAGATCGGGACAGACGACTCTGGGGCCAACGTCCTGACTTTC.

A remark on this clonotype: A read error may produce the germline difference seen at one junction end. The V and J genes are TRBV20-1 and TRBJ2-2, with TRBD1 as a possible D gene (6 bases). Germline CDR1 and CDR2: DFQATT and SNEGSKA (reference sequence). The CDR3 sequence is 12 residues long. This chain's CDR3 is CSAHGGTGGLFF. The CDR3 DNA is TGCAGCGCACATGGGGGCACTGGGGGGCTGTTTTTT.

This clonotype was seen repeatedly, ten times or more. V is TRBV5-1 and J is TRBJ1-1; the match to TRBD1 covers 8 bases. Germline CDR1 and CDR2: SGHRS and YFSETQ. The junction had 12 bases not matched to a gene; V was cut back by 7 bases and J by 4 bases. This CDR3 is built from 15 residues. The CDR3 sequence is CASLLSGQGGTEAFF. The DNA of the CDR3 is TGCGCCAGCCTCCTATCCGGACAGGGAGGCACTGAAGCTTTCTTT.

As concerns this clonotype: At one end, the junction sequence differs from germline, possibly due to a read error. This sequence joins TRBV11-1 and TRBJ1-1, with a weak D call TRBD1 (6 bases). CDR3 length: 15 residues. The germline V gene has CDR1 SGHAT and CDR2 FQDESV (reference sequence). The CDR3 sequence is CASSLRGGLGVEASF. As DNA, the CDR3 is TGTGCAAGCAGCTTAAGGGGGGGGCTCGGCGTTGAAGCTTCCTTT.

As concerns this clonotype: The junction differs from germline at one of its ends, possibly a read error. The chain is built from TRBV20-1 and TRBJ2-5, with D possibly being TRBD2 (5 bases). This CDR3 has 15 residues. CDR1 is DFQATT and CDR2 is SNEGSKA in the germline V gene (reference sequence). CDR3: CRARLLAGGAETHYF. The CDR3, as DNA: TGCAGAGCTAGGTTGCTAGCTGGAGGAGCAGAGACCCACTACTTC.

About this clonotype itself: A read error may explain this, as a much larger clone is one base away. V and J are TRBV6-1 and TRBJ2-7; no reliable D call. The V gene lost 0 bases and the J gene lost 4 bases, with 10 bases spanning the gap. The germline V gene has CDR1 MNHNS and CDR2 SASEGT. This CDR3 has 14 amino acids. CDR3 sequence reads: CASSEARFGYEQYF. The CDR3 DNA is TGTGCCAGCAGTGAAGCCAGGTTCGGGTACGAGCAGTACTTC.

V and J are TRBV5-1 and TRBJ2-2, with a possible D match to TRBD1 (5 bases). In germline, CDR1 is SGHRS, CDR2 YFSETQ. Trimming shortened V by 0 bases and J by 0 bases, and 6 bases separated the two germline ends. The CDR3 is 15 residues long. The CDR3 nucleotides are TGCGCCAGCAGCTTGGGCAGGGCGAACACCGGGGAGCTGTTTTTT. Translation gives CASSLGRANTGELFF. Supplemented by reference TRBV5-1 and TRBJ2-2, the full variable domain reads KAGVTQTPRYLIKTRGQQVTLSCSPISGHRSVSWYQQTPGQGLQFLFEYFSETQRNKGNFPGRFSGRQFSNSRSEMNVSTLELGDSALYLCASSLGRANTGELFFGEGSRLTVL.

This clonotype was detected many times. The chain uses TRBV6-1 and TRBJ1-6; D is uncertain. The germline V and J ends were trimmed by 7 bases and 5 bases, with 9 bases remaining between them. Germline CDR1 is MNHNS and CDR2 is SASEGT. The CDR3 spans 13 residues. The CDR3 nucleotides read TGTGCCAGCAAGAAAGGTGATAATTCACCCCTCCACTTT. It specifies CASKKGDNSPLHF.

On this clonotype: A much larger clone sits a single nucleotide away, making a read error possible. J is TRBJ2-7 and V is TRBV20-1, with D unresolved. This CDR3 has 14 amino acids. Trimming stripped 4 bases from V and 2 bases from J, with 15 bases between. Germline-derived CDR1 and CDR2 are DFQATT and SNEGSKA (reference sequence). In DNA form, the CDR3 reads TGCAGTGCTATAGTCGGGCGGACCCCCTACGAGCAGTACTTC. Its translation is CSAIVGRTPYEQYF.

On this clonotype itself: It is likely a read error, because the conserved phenylalanine at the end of the CDR3 is missing. This chain joins TRBV20-1 and TRBJ1-1; TRBD1 aligns across 7 bases. After removal of 6 bases from V and 10 bases from J, the junction contained 17 bases not matched to a gene. The germline CDR1 and CDR2 sequences are DFQATT and SNEGSKA (reference sequence). CDR3 length equals 14 residues. The DNA for the CDR3 is TGCAGTGCGTTTAAGCCGGGACAGAGCAATGGAGCTTTCCTT. Translating it yields CSAFKPGQSNGAFL.

Comments on this clonotype: The conserved closing phenylalanine or tryptophan is absent in this CDR3, likely reflecting a read error. V is TRBV7-8 and J is TRBJ1-5; tentative D call: TRBD1 (5 bases). V was shortened by 1 base and J by 5 bases, with 12 bases between the two germline ends. The CDR3 is made up of 15 amino acids. Germline V CDR1 and CDR2: SGHVS, FQNEAQ. CDR3 nucleotides: TGTGCCAGCAGCTTAGTGCCAGGGACCCATCAGCCCCAGCATTCT. Its translation is CASSLVPGTHQPQHS.

The chain combines TRBV20-1 with TRBJ2-1, with D tentatively TRBD1 (6 bases). CDR1 and CDR2 from the germline V gene are DFQATT and SNEGSKA (reference sequence). The V end lost 8 bases, the J end lost 4 bases, and 12 bases lay between the germline ends. CDR3 length equals 12 residues. For the CDR3, the DNA is TGCAGTAGTCGGACAGATTACAATGAGCAGTTCTTC. Translation gives CSSRTDYNEQFF.

This chain connects TRBV4-2 to TRBJ2-2, with TRBD2 matching over 11 bases. This CDR3 region has 16 residues. The germline gives CDR1 LGHNA, CDR2 YNFKEQ. V trimming: 5 bases; J trimming: 5 bases; junction bases outside the gene matches: 7. CDR3 in amino acids: CASSEDLAGGTGELFF. CDR3 nucleotide sequence: TGTGCCAGCAGCGAGGATCTAGCGGGAGGAACCGGGGAGCTGTTTTTT.

In regard to this clonotype: A read error may account for a junction end that differs from germline. This chain connects TRBV11-2 to TRBJ2-1, with D possibly matching TRBD2 (6 bases). CDR3 size: 16 residues. The V gene's germline CDR1 is SGHAT and CDR2 FQNNGV. CDR3 in DNA: TGTGCCAGCAGCGTATTTGCTAGCGCGTCCTACAGTGAGCAGTTCTTT. Translated: CASSVFASASYSEQFF.

Ten or more counts support this clonotype. The chain combines TRBV29-1 with TRBJ1-2; D remains unclear. V gave up 7 bases and J gave up 8 bases, with 17 bases separating them. This CDR3 comprises 12 residues. Per the germline V gene, CDR1 is SQVTM and CDR2 is ANQGSEA. The CDR3 loop reads CSAAGTLEGYTF. The CDR3 DNA sequence: TGCAGCGCCGCAGGTACTCTCGAAGGCTACACCTTC. Drawing the rest from reference TRBV29-1 and TRBJ1-2, the complete variable domain is SAVISQKPSRDICQRGTSLTIQCQVDSQVTMMFWYRQQPGQSLTLIATANQGSEATYESGFVIDKFPISRPNLTFSTLTVSNMSPEDSSIYLCSAAGTLEGYTFGSGTRLTVV.

On this clonotype: A much more abundant neighbour one base away suggests this may be a read error. The V call is TRBV6-5, the J call TRBJ2-3; no clear D gene. Per the germline V gene, CDR1 is MNHEY and CDR2 is SVGAGI. V lost 10 bases and J 5 bases, leaving 19 bases between the germline ends. CDR3 length equals 14 residues. Here the CDR3 reads CATALRPRIDTQYF. In nucleotides, the CDR3 is TGTGCCACGGCCCTGCGGCCCCGCATAGATACGCAGTATTTT.

Regarding this clonotype: An end of the junction differs from the germline gene, which may be a read error. The chain combines TRBV20-1 with TRBJ2-7; D possibly corresponds to TRBD2 (6 bases). The CDR3 covers 14 residues. CDR1 and CDR2 from the germline V gene are DFQATT and SNEGSKA (reference sequence). The CDR3 protein is CSARDLGGSNEHYF. CDR3 nucleotides: TGCAGTGCTAGAGATCTTGGAGGGTCTAACGAGCACTATTTC.

A remark on this clonotype: A much more abundant neighbour one base away suggests this may be a read error. J is TRBJ2-2 and V is TRBV12-3 or TRBV12-4; tentatively, D is TRBD1 (6 bases). Trimming took 4 bases from V and 5 from J, leaving 20 bases between them. This CDR3 spans 17 amino acids. The CDR3 protein is CASSSGNAGAFTGELFF. As DNA, the CDR3 is TGTGCCAGCAGTTCAGGGAATGCAGGGGCTTTTACCGGGGAGCTGTTTTTT.

The chain links TRBV12-3 or TRBV12-4 to TRBJ2-7, with 7 nucleotides matching TRBD1. The CDR3 is 15 amino acids. After removal of 5 bases from V and 5 bases from J, the junction contained 12 bases not matched to a gene. The CDR3 protein is CASSPTPRGCDEQYF. CDR3 DNA: TGTGCCAGCAGTCCCACGCCCAGGGGGTGCGACGAGCAGTACTTC.

Worth noting for this clonotype: This may be a read error: a much more frequent sequence differs by one nucleotide. V usage is TRBV12-5 and J usage is TRBJ1-5; 7 positions match TRBD1. Germline V gene lookup returns CDR1 LGHNT and CDR2 FRNRAP. V was pared by 0 bases and J by 9 bases, with 11 bases of the junction left unmatched. CDR3 length equals 16 residues. DNA of the CDR3: TGTGCTAGTGGTTTGGTATTTCGAAGGGGGCCGTTGCCCCAGCATTTT. Translating it yields CASGLVFRRGPLPQHF.

On this clonotype: One junction end does not reproduce the germline sequence, and a read error may be involved. This chain links TRBV20-1 with TRBJ2-7; D is unclear. This CDR3 is built from 14 residues. From germline, CDR1 is DFQATT and CDR2 SNEGSKA (reference sequence). CDR3 coding DNA: TGCAGTGCTAGTAAACCTCCTTTTATGGTCGAGCAGTGCTTC. It translates to CSASKPPFMVEQCF.

Comments on this clonotype: It may be a read error: a sequence one base away is much more abundant. This chain connects TRBV20-1 to TRBJ2-7; 8 bases are shared with TRBD1. V was pared by 5 bases and J by 2 bases, with 5 bases of the junction left unmatched. The CDR3 has 13 amino acids. Germline CDR1 DFQATT, CDR2 SNEGSKA (reference sequence). CDR3 residues: CSAVSGGPYEQYF. Written as DNA, the CDR3 is TGCAGTGCTGTGTCAGGGGGCCCCTACGAGCAGTACTTC.

The chain employs TRBV4-1 and TRBJ2-7; D is perhaps TRBD2 (6 bases). Germline assignment: CDR1 MGHRA and CDR2 YSYEKL. The V end was cut by 0 bases, the J end by 13 bases, with 25 bases between. The CDR3 covers 16 residues. The CDR3 is CASSQDELGGTYERYF. DNA for the CDR3: TGCGCCAGCAGCCAAGATGAGTTGGGGGGTACCTACGAGCGATACTTC.

Of note for this clonotype: A read error may be the cause here, since a much bigger clone is one base away. The rearrangement uses TRBV7-9 and TRBJ1-3; D unclear. The CDR3 contains 14 residues. The V end was cut by 0 bases, the J end by 2 bases, with 5 bases between. Germline V gene sequence: CDR1 SEHNR, CDR2 FQNEAQ (reference sequence). The CDR3 DNA follows: TGTGCCAGCAGCTTAGCGCATGCTGGAAACACCATATATTTT. Protein product: CASSLAHAGNTIYF.

This clonotype was seen a single time. One end of the junction varies from germline; a read error may be responsible. As DNA, the CDR3 is TGCGCCAGCAGCTTGACCTGCAGCTCCTACGAGCAGTATTTC. Its translation: CASSLTCSSYEQYF. J is TRBJ2-7 and V is TRBV5-1; unclear D gene. Per germline, CDR1 SGHRS and CDR2 YFSETQ. The CDR3 spans 14 residues.

Comments on this clonotype: The junction differs from germline at one of its ends, possibly a read error. This chain links TRBV5-6 with TRBJ2-3; 13 nucleotides line up with TRBD2. CDR1 and CDR2 (germline): SGHDT, YYEEEE. The CDR3 has 16 amino acids. In DNA form, the CDR3 reads TGTGCCAGCAAGAGGACTAGCGGGAGAGTCGCAGATACGGAGTATTTT. Translated, it gives CASKRTSGRVADTEYF.

This clonotype was picked up a small number of times. The rearrangement uses TRBV20-1 and TRBJ2-3; D possibly matches TRBD1 or TRBD2 (5 bases each). Trimming stripped 6 bases from V and 12 bases from J, with 19 bases between. The CDR3 runs to 12 residues. The germline gives CDR1 DFQATT, CDR2 SNEGSKA (reference sequence). In DNA, the CDR3 is TGCAGTGCGATGGGACGGGCAAGTACTCAGTATTTT. It translates to CSAMGRASTQYF.